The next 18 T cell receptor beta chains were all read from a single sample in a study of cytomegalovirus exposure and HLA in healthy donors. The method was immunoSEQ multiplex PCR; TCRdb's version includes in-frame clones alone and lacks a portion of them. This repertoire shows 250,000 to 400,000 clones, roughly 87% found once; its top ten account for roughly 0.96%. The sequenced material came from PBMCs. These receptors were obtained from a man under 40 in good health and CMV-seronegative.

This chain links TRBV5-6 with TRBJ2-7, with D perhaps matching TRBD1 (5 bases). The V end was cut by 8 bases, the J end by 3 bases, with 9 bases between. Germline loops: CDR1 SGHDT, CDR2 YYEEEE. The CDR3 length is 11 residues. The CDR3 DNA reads TGTGCCAGTACAGACAGCTACGAGCAGTACTTC. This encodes CASTDSYEQYF. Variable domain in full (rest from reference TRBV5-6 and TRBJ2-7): DAGVTQSPTHLIKTRGQQVTLRCSPKSGHDTVSWYQQALGQGPQFIFQYYEEEERQRGNFPDRFSGHQFPNYSSELNVNALLLGDSALYLCASTDSYEQYFGPGTRLTVT.

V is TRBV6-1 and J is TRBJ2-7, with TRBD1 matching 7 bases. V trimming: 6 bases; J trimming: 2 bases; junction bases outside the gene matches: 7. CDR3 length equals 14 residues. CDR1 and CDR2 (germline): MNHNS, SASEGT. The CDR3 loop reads CASRGDSVAYEQYF. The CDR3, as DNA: TGTGCCAGCAGGGGGGACAGTGTGGCCTACGAGCAGTACTTC.

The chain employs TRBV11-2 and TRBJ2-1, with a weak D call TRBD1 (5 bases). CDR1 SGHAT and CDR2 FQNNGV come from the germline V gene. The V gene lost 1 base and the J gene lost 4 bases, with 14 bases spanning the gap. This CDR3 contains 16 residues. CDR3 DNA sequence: TGTGCCAGCAGCTTAGTTTTCCAGGGAATATACAATGAGCAGTTCTTC. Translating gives CASSLVFQGIYNEQFF.

CDR3: CASSRSGTGGYEQYF. The DNA for the CDR3 is TGTGCCAGCAGCCGAAGTGGGACAGGGGGCTACGAGCAGTACTTC. The chain combines TRBV7-2 with TRBJ2-7; TRBD1 aligns across 11 bases. The length of the CDR3 is 15 residues. Germline CDR1 is SGHTA and CDR2 is FQGNSA. Trimming cost V 5 bases and J 3 bases; bases outside gene matches: 6.

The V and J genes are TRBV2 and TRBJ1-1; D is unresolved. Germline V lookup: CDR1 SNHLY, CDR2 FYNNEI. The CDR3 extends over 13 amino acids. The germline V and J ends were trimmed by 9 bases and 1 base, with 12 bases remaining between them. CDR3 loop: CASGGAQNTEAFF. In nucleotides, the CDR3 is TGTGCCAGTGGAGGAGCTCAGAACACTGAAGCTTTCTTT. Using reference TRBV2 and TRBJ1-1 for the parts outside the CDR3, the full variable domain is EPEVTQTPSHQVTQMGQEVILRCVPISNHLYFYWYRQILGQKVEFLVSFYNNEISEKSEIFDDQFSVERPDGSNFTLKIRSTKLEDSAMYFCASGGAQNTEAFFGQGTRLTVV.

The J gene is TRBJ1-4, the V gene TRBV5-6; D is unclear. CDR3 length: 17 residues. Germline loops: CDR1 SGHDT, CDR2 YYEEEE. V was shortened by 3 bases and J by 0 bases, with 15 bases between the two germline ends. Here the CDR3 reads CASSWGVGVSTNEKLFF. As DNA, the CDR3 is TGTGCCAGCAGCTGGGGAGTTGGGGTTTCAACTAATGAAAAACTGTTTTTT.

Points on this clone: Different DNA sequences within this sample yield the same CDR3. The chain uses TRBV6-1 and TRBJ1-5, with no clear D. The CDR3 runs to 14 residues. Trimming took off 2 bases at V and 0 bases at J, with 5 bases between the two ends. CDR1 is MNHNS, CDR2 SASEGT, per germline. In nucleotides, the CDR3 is TGTGCCAGCAGTGAATCGGGTAGCAATCAGCCCCAGCATTTT. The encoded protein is CASSESGSNQPQHF.

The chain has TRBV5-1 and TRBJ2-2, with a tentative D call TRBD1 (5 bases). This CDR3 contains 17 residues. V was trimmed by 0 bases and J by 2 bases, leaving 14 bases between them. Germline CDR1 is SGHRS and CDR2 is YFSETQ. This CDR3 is CASSLVHVQANTGELFF. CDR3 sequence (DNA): TGCGCCAGCAGCTTGGTTCACGTACAGGCTAACACCGGGGAGCTGTTTTTT.

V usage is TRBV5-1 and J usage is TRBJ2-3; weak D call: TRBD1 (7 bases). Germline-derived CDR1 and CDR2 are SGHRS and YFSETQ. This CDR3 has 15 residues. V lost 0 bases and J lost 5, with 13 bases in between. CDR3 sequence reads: CASSLVTQGGDTQYF. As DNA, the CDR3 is TGCGCCAGCAGCTTGGTCACCCAGGGGGGAGATACGCAGTATTTT.

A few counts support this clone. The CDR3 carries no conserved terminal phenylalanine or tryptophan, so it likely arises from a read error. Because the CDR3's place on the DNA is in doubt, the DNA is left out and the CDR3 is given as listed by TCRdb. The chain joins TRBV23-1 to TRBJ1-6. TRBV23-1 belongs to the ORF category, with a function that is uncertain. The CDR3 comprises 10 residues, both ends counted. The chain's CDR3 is CASSQSVPVY.

The CDR3 DNA is TGCGCCAGCAGCTTGGACAGGGGACGGAACACTGAAGCTTTCTTT. Its translation: CASSLDRGRNTEAFF. The chain carries TRBV5-1 and TRBJ1-1; 7 positions agree with TRBD1. Unmatched junction bases numbered 3, after V lost 0 bases and J lost 1 base. This CDR3 region has 15 residues. Germline values: CDR1 SGHRS, CDR2 YFSETQ.

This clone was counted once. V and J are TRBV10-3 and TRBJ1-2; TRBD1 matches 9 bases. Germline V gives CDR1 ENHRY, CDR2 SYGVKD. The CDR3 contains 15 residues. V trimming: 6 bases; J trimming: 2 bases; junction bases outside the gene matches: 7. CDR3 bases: TGTGCCATCAGGACCAACAGGGGGCAGAACTATGGCTACACCTTC. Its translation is CAIRTNRGQNYGYTF.

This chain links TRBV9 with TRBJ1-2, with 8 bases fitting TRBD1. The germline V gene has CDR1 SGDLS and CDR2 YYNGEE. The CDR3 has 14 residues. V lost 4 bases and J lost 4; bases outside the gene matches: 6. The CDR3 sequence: CASSSRTGSYGYTF. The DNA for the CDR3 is TGTGCCAGCAGCTCCAGGACAGGGAGCTATGGCTACACCTTC.

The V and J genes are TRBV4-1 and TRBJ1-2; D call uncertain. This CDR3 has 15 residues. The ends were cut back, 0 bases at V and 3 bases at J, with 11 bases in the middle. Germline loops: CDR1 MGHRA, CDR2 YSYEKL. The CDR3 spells CASSQDPSGDYGYTF. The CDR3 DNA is TGCGCCAGCAGCCAAGATCCATCCGGGGACTATGGCTACACCTTC.

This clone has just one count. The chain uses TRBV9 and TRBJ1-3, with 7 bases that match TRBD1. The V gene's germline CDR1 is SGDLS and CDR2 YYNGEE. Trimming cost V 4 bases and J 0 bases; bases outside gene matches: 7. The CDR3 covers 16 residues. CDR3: CASSLQGNPSGNTIYF. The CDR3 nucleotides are TGTGCCAGCAGCTTACAGGGGAACCCCTCTGGAAACACCATATATTTT. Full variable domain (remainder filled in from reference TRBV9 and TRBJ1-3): DSGVTQTPKHLITATGQRVTLRCSPRSGDLSVYWYQQSLDQGLQFLIQYYNGEERAKGNILERFSAQQFPDLHSELNLSSLELGDSALYFCASSLQGNPSGNTIYFGEGSWLTVV.

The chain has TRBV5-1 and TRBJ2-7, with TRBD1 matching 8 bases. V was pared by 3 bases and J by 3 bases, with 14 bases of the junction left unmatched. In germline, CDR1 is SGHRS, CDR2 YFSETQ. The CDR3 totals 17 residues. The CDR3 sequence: CASSSQETGANYYEQYF. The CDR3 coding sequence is TGCGCCAGCAGCTCCCAAGAGACAGGGGCCAACTACTACGAGCAGTACTTC.

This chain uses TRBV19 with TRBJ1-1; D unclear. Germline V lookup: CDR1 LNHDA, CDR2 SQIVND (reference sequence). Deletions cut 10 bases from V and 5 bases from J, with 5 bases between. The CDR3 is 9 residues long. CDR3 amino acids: CAIRTEAFF. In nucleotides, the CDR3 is TGTGCCATTCGTACTGAAGCTTTCTTT.

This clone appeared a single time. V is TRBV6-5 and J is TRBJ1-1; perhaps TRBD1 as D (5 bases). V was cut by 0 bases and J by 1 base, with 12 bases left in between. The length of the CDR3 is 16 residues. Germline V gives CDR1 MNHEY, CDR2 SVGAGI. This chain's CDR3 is CASSYSILQENTEAFF. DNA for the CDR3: TGTGCCAGCAGTTACTCGATACTACAGGAGAACACTGAAGCTTTCTTT.